This entry concerns a single T cell receptor beta chain. Its antigen remains unidentified. This sample is part of a study of cytomegalovirus exposure and HLA in healthy donors. Study context: Out of 398 genotyped donors, about 76% belonged to the Caucasian-associated ancestry cluster.

Amplification used 60 Vbeta primers and 13 Jbeta primers. Assay used: immunoSEQ multiplex PCR; TCRdb lists only in-frame clones, some missing. Of some 120,000 clones listed, 74% are singletons. Study-level results: Roughly uniform sequencing depth across donors was assumed, possibly incorrectly.

CDR1 SGHNT and CDR2 YYREEE come from the germline V gene (reference sequence). Trimming left V 3 bases short and J 7 bases short, with 8 bases between. This CDR3 is 13 amino acids long. The sample taken for sequencing was PBMCs. This chain links TRBV5-4 with TRBJ1-6, with D hard to call. This sequence originates from a woman in her fifties or sixties in good health and CMV-seropositive. The CDR3 loop is CASSSGPNSPLHF. The CDR3 bases are TGTGCCAGCAGCTCGGGTCCCAATTCACCCCTCCACTTT.